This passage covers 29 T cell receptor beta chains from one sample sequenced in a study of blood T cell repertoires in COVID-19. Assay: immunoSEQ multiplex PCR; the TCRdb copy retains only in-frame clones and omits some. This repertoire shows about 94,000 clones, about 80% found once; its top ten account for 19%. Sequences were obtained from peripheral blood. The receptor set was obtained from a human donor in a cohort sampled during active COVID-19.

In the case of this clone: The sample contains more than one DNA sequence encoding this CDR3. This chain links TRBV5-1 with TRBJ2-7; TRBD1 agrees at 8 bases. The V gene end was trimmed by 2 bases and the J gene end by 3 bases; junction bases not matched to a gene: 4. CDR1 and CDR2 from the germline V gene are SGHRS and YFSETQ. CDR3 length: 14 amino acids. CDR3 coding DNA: TGCGCCAGCAGCTTCGGGACAGGAGGCTACGAGCAGTACTTC. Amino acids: CASSFGTGGYEQYF.

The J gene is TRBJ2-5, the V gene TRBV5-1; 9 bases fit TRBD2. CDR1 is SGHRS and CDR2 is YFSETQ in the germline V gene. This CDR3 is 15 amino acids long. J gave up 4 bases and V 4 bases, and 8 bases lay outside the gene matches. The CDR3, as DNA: TGCGCCAGCAGCATCAGGACTAGCGCTCTAGAGACCCAGTACTTC. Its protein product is CASSIRTSALETQYF.

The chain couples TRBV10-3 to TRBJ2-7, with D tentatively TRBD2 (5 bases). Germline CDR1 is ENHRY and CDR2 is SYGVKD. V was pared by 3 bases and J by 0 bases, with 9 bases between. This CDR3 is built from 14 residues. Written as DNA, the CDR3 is TGTGCCATCAGTGACTGGAGCGGCTCCTACGAGCAGTACTTC. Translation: CAISDWSGSYEQYF.

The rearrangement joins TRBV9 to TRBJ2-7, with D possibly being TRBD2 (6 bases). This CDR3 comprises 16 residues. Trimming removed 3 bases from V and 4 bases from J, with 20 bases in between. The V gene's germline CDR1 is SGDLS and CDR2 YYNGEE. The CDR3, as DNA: TGTGCCAGCAGCGCGTGGCCTACGGGAGCTTCATACGAGCAGTACTTC. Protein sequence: CASSAWPTGASYEQYF. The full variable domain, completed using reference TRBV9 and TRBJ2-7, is DSGVTQTPKHLITATGQRVTLRCSPRSGDLSVYWYQQSLDQGLQFLIQYYNGEERAKGNILERFSAQQFPDLHSELNLSSLELGDSALYFCASSAWPTGASYEQYFGPGTRLTVT.

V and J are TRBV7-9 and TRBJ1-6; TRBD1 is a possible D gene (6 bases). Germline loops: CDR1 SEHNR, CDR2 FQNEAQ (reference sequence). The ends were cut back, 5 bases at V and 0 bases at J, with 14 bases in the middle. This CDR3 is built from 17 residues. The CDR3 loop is CASSAQGFNSYNSPLHF. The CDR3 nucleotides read TGTGCCAGCAGCGCACAGGGTTTCAACTCCTATAATTCACCCCTCCACTTT.

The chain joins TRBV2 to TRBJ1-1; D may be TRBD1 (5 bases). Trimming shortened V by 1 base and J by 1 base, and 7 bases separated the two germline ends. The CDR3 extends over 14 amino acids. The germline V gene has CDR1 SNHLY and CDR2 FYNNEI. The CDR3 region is CASSEGTTNTEAFF. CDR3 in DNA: TGTGCCAGCAGTGAAGGGACAACGAACACTGAAGCTTTCTTT.

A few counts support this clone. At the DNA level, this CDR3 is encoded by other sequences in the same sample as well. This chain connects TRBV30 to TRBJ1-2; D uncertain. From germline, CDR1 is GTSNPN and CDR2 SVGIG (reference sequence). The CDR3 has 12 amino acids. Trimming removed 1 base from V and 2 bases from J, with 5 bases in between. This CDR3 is CAWSAFNYGYTF. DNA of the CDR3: TGTGCCTGGAGTGCATTCAACTATGGCTACACCTTC. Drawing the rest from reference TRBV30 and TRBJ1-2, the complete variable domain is SQTIHQWPATLVQPVGSPLSLECTVEGTSNPNLYWYRQAAGRGLQLLFYSVGIGQISSEVPQNLSASRPQDRQFILSSKKLLLSDSGFYLCAWSAFNYGYTFGSGTRLTVV.

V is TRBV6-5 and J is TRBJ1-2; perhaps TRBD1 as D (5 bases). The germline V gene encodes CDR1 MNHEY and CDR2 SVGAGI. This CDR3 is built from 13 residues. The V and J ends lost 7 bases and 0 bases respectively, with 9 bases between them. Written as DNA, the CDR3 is TGTGCCAGCACCCCGGGGGCTAACTATGGCTACACCTTC. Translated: CASTPGANYGYTF.

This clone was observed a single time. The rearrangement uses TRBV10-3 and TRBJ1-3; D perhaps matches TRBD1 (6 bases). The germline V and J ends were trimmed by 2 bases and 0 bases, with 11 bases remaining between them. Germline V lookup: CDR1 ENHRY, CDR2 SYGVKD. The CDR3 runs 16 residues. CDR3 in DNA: TGTGCCATCAGTGAGACACAGGGCCGCTCTGGAAACACCATATATTTT. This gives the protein CAISETQGRSGNTIYF.

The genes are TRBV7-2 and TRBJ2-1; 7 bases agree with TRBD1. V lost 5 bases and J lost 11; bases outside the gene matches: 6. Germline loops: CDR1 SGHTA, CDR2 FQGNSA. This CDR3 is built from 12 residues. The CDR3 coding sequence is TGTGCCAGCAGCCCCCAGGGGGAACAGCAGTTCTTC. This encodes CASSPQGEQQFF.

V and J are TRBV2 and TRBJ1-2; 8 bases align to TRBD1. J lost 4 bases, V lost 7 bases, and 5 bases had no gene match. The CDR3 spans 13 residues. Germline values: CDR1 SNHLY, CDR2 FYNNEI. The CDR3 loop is CASIRTGSYGYTF. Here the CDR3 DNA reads TGTGCCAGCATTAGGACAGGGTCCTATGGCTACACCTTC.

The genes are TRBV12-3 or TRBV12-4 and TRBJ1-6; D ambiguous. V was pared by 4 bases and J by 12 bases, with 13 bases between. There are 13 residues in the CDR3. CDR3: CASSSRPFVPLHF. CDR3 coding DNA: TGTGCCAGCAGTTCGAGGCCCTTTGTACCCCTCCACTTT.

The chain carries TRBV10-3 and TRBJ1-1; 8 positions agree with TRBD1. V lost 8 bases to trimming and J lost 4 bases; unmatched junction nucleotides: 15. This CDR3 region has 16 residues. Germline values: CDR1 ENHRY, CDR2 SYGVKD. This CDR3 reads CAIGPGTGLGGTEAFF. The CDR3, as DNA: TGTGCCATCGGACCCGGGACAGGCCTCGGTGGCACTGAAGCTTTCTTT.

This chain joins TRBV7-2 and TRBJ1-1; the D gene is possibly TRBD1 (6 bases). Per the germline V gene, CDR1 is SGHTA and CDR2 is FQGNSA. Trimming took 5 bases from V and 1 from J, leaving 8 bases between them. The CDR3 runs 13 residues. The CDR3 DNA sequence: TGTGCCAGCAGCCAGGGACAGAACACTGAAGCTTTCTTT. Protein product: CASSQGQNTEAFF.

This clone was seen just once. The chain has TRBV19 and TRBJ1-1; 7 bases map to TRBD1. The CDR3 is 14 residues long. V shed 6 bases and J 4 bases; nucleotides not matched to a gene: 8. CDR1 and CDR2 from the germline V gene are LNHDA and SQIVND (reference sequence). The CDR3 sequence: CASRLGGSGTEAFF. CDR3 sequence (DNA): TGTGCCAGTAGGCTAGGGGGCTCGGGCACTGAAGCTTTCTTT. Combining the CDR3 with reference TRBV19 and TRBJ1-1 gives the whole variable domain DGGITQSPKYLFRKEGQNVTLSCEQNLNHDAMYWYRQDPGQGLRLIYYSQIVNDFQKGDIAEGYSVSREKKESFPLTVTSAQKNPTAFYLCASRLGGSGTEAFFGQGTRLTVV.

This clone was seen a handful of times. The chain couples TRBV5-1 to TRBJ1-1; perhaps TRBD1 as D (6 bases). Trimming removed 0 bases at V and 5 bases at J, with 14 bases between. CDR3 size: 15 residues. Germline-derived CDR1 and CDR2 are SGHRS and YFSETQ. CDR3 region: CASSLGTAEGTEAFF. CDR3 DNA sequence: TGCGCCAGCAGCTTGGGGACAGCCGAGGGGACTGAAGCTTTCTTT.

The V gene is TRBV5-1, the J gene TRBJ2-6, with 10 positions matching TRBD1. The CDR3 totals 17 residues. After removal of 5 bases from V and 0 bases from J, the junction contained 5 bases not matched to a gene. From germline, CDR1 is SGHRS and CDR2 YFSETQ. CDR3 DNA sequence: TGCGCCAGCAGTGGGACAGGGGTCAGCTCTGGGGCCAACGTCCTGACTTTC. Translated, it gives CASSGTGVSSGANVLTF.

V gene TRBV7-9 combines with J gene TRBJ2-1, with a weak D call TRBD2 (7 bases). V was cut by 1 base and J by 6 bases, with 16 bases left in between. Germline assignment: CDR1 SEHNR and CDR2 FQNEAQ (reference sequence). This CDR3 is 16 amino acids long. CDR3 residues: CASSLGRGRGGNEQFF. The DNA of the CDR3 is TGTGCCAGCAGCTTAGGACGCGGGAGAGGGGGCAATGAGCAGTTCTTC.

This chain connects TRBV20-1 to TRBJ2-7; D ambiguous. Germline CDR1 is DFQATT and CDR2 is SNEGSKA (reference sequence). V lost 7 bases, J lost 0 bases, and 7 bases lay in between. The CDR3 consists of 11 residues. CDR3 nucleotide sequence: TGCAGTGTCGAGGTCTCCTACGAGCAGTACTTC. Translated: CSVEVSYEQYF.

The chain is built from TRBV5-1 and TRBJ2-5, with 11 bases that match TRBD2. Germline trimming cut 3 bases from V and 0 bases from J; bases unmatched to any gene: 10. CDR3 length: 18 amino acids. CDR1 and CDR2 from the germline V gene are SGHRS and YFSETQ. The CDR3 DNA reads TGCGCCAGCAGCTGGAGCTCTAGCGGGGGGAACCACCAAGAGACCCAGTACTTC. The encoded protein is CASSWSSSGGNHQETQYF.

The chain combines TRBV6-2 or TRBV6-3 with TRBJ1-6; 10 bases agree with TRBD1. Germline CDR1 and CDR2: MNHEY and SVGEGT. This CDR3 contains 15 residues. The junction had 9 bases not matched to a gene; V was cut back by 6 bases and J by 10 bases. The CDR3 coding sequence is TGTGCCAGCAGCCCCCAGAGGACAGGGGGGTCACCCCTCCACTTT. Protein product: CASSPQRTGGSPLHF.

The CDR3 DNA is TGTGCCACGCGGGCGGCTGCCTCTGGAAACACCATATATTTT. Amino acid sequence: CATRAAASGNTIYF. The rearrangement joins TRBV27 to TRBJ1-3; D ambiguous. The CDR3 covers 14 residues. V was clipped by 10 bases and J by 0 bases, with 13 bases between them. Per the germline V gene, CDR1 is MNHEY and CDR2 is SMNVEV (reference sequence).

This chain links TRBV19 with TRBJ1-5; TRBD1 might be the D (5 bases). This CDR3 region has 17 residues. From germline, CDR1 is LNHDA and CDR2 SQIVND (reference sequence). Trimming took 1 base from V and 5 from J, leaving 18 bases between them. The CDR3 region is CASSIVRRTTGDQPQHF. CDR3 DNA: TGTGCCAGTAGTATAGTTAGGAGAACGACGGGGGATCAGCCCCAGCATTTT.

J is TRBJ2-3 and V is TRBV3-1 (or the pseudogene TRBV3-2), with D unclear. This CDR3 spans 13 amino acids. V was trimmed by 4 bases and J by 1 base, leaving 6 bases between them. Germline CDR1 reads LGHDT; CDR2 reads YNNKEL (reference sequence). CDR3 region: CASSRTGTDTQYF. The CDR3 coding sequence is TGTGCCAGCAGCCGCACAGGCACAGATACGCAGTATTTT.

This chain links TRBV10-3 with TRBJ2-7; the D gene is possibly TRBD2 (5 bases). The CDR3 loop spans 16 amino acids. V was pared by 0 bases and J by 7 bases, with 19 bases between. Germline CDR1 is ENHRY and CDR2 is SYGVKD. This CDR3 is CAISESGGRLSGEQYF. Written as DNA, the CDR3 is TGTGCCATCAGTGAGTCGGGCGGACGCCTTTCGGGGGAGCAGTACTTC.

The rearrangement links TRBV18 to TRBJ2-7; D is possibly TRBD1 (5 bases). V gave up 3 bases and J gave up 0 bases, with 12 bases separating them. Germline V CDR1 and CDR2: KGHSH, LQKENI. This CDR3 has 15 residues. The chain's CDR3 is CASSPIGHSSYEQYF. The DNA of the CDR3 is TGTGCCAGCTCACCGATTGGACACAGCTCCTACGAGCAGTACTTC. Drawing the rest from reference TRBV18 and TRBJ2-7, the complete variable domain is NAGVMQNPRHLVRRRGQEARLRCSPMKGHSHVYWYRQLPEEGLKFMVYLQKENIIDESGMPKERFSAEFPKEGPSILRIQQVVRGDSAAYFCASSPIGHSSYEQYFGPGTRLTVT.

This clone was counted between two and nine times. The CDR3 here is CASTGTETVLNYGYTF. CDR3 sequence (DNA): TGTGCCAGCACAGGGACAGAGACCGTTCTAAACTATGGCTACACCTTC. This chain uses TRBV2 with TRBJ1-2, with 7 bases that match TRBD1. The CDR3 loop spans 16 amino acids. The V and J ends lost 7 bases and 2 bases, in that order; junction bases with no gene match: 13. CDR1 and CDR2 (germline): SNHLY, FYNNEI.

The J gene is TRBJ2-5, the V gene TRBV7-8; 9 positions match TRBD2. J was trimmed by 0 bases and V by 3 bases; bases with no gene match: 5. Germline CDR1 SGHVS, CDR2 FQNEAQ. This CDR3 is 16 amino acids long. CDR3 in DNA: TGTGCCAGCAGCTTTCTATCTAGCGGGAACCAAGAGACCCAGTACTTC. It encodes CASSFLSSGNQETQYF. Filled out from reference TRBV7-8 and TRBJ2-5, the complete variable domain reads GAGVSQSPRYKVAKRGQDVALRCDPISGHVSLFWYQQALGQGPEFLTYFQNEAQLDKSGLPSDRFFAERPEGSVSTLKIQRTQQEDSAVYLCASSFLSSGNQETQYFGPGTRLLVL.

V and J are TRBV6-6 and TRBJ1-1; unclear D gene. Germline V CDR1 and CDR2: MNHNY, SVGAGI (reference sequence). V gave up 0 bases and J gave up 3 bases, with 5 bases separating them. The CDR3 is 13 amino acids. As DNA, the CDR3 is TGTGCCAGCAGTTACTCCCCGGACACTGAAGCTTTCTTT. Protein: CASSYSPDTEAFF.